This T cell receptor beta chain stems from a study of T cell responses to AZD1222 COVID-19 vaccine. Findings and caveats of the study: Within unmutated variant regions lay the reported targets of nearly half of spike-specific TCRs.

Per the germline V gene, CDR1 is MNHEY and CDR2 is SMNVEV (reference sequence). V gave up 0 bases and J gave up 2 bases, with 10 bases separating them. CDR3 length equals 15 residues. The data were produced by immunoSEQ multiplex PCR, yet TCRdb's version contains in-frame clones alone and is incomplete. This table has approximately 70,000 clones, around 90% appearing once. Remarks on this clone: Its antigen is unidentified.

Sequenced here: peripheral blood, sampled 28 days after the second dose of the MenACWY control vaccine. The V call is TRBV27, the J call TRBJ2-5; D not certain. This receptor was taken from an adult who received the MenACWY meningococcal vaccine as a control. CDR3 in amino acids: CASSLSDGLQETQYF. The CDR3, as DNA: TGTGCCAGCAGTTTATCAGACGGCTTGCAAGAGACCCAGTACTTC.